The entry that follows covers one TCR beta chain sequence. Its antigen is currently unknown. This sample stems from a study of response to subunit inactivated influenza vaccine. General study points: Every seasonal influenza vaccination brings in few new T cells, the authors suggested.

TCRdb independently ran MiXCR on the RT-PCR reads; one entry per CDR3 protein. The sample has about 580,000 distinct CDR3 sequences; 13% to 15% are singletons. The germline V and J ends were trimmed by 4 bases and 0 bases, with 12 bases remaining between them. Per the germline V gene, CDR1 is SNHLY and CDR2 is FYNNEI. The CDR3 loop spans 15 amino acids. The V and J genes are TRBV2 and TRBJ1-2; D is possibly TRBD1 (5 bases). The TCR originated in a man aged 45-65 years who received an inactivated influenza vaccine. The sequenced sample was PBMCs from blood, obtained 11 to 12 days after vaccination. The CDR3 protein is CASSGDRTPNYGYTF. The CDR3 DNA reads as TGTGCCAGCAGTGGCGACAGAACTCCTAACTATGGCTACACCTTC.